This T cell receptor (beta chain) originates from a study of blood T cell repertoires in COVID-19 (TCRdb year 2020). Study-wide context: Collaborator samples came from the United States, Italy and Spain and covered acute and convalescent phases of COVID-19. The material from the prospective study consisted of cDNA or gDNA derived from T cells, B-cell-depleted T cells, or PBMCs. The dataset comprised deeply sampled blood TCRbeta repertoires from subjects exposed to, actively infected with, or recovered from COVID-19. The repertoires were made available in a free public database intended to serve as a resource for research on the immune response to SARS-CoV-2. Samples were obtained from the ongoing ImmuneRACE study (first 160 participants) and from roughly 1,300 subjects provided by 6 global collaborators. A de-identified subject ID, COVID-19 status, age in years and sex were almost always included in the sample metadata. Where available, HLA class I and class II types were obtained from metadata supplied by the sample provider rather than from assay-based typing.

V is reduced by 5 bases and J by 3 bases, leaving a spacing of 16 bases between them. There are 15 amino acids in the CDR3, from cysteine to phenylalanine inclusive. The read is trimmed to its CDR3 DNA, 45 bases read in frame from base 1. The germline V gene (reference sequence) sets CDR1 to SEHNR and CDR2 to FQNEAQ. Turning to this clone: Its antigen target is currently unknown. No base quality information exists; no much larger clone differs at one position.

TCRbeta CDR3 regions were amplified from genomic DNA by means of the immunoSEQ Assay, a bias-controlled multiplex PCR. The paper's processing steps were these. The number of nucleated cells in each sample was estimated by amplification of reference gene primers within the assay. To quantify the absolute abundance of each unique TCRbeta CDR3 rearrangement, sequence reads were collapsed and filtered. For each sample, productive Simpson clonality was calculated by taking the square root of Simpson's diversity index across productive rearrangements. TCRdb retrieved this table from immuneACCESS and kept in-frame rearrangements only. Not all clones are present; in checked studies, unresolved V genes account for under half, and no reason is known for the remainder. V, J and clone size derive from that table, while D and trimming were established from the DNA sequence. A total of about 100,000 clones appear in this sample, 85% to 90% of them only once. The ten most abundant clones make up 3.8% of the sample.

The collaborating institutions used their own protocols to collect whole blood in K2EDTA tubes. Collaborator samples were shipped for TCRbeta analysis as frozen whole blood, isolated PBMCs, or DNA extracted from either sample type. General conclusions and limits of the study: How much clinical and demographic metadata was included differed by source and by participant, and the metadata was provided uncurated.

The rearrangement combines TRBV7-9 with TRBJ2-5; the D region possibly corresponds to TRBD1 (6 bases align). The source material was peripheral blood. The receptor comes from a man aged 60 to 75 with acute or convalescent COVID-19. The CDR3 protein sequence reads: CASSRDGQLEETQYF. The DNA sequence is TGTGCCAGCAGCAGGGACGGACAGTTGGAAGAGACCCAGTACTTC.